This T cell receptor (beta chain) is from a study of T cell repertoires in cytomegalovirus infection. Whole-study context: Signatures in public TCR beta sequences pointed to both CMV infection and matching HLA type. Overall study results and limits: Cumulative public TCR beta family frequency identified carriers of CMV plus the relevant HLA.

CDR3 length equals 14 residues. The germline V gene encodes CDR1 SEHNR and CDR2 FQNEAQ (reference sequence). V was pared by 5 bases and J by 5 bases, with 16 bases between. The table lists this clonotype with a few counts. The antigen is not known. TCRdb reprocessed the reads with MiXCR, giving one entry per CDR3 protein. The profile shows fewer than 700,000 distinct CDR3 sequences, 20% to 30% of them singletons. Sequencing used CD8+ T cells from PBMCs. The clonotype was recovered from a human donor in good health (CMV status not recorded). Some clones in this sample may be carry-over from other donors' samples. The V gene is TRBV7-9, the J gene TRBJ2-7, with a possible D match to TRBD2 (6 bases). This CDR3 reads CASSQGQGGHEQYF. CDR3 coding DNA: TGTGCCAGCAGCCAAGGGCAGGGAGGCCACGAGCAGTACTTC.